These 28 T cell receptor beta chains were all obtained from the same sample, sequenced in a study of molecular identifiers for immune sequencing clone quantification. TCRdb re-called the PCR reads with MiXCR, one entry per CDR3 protein. The sample consists of 250,000 to 400,000 distinct CDR3 sequences, over 20% of them appearing once. Sequences were obtained from naive CD8+ T cells from blood, with Jurkat cell RNA spiked in. Subset here: FACS-sorted CD8+CD4-CCR7+CD45RA+ naive T cells. The receptors derive from a human donor in good health. Some libraries in this study had Jurkat cell RNA spiked in.

This clonotype was recorded at least ten times. V gene TRBV12-3 or TRBV12-4 combines with J gene TRBJ2-3, with D possibly matching TRBD1 (5 bases). The length of the CDR3 is 15 residues. The V end was cut by 1 base, the J end by 1 base, with 9 bases between. The CDR3 loop is CASSLVGDGTDTQYF. DNA of the CDR3: TGTGCCAGCAGTTTAGTAGGGGATGGCACAGATACGCAGTATTTT.

This clonotype turned up a few times. A much larger clonotype is one base distant, so this may be a read error. The rearrangement uses TRBV6-6 and TRBJ2-7; no firm D call. CDR1 MNHNY and CDR2 SVGAGI come from the germline V gene (reference sequence). Trimming removed 2 bases from V and 3 bases from J, with 8 bases in between. The CDR3 loop spans 13 amino acids. DNA for the CDR3: TGTGCCAGCAGTTACACGGAAAGCTACGAGCAGTACTTC. Translated, it gives CASSYTESYEQYF.

V and J are TRBV25-1 and TRBJ2-5, with TRBD1 identical over 7 bases. CDR1 and CDR2 from the germline V gene are MGHDK and SYGVNS. The CDR3 sequence is 15 residues long. V lost 3 bases to trimming and J lost 4 bases; unmatched junction nucleotides: 8. The CDR3, as DNA: TGTGCCAGCAGTGAGACCGGGACAGTGCGAGAGACCCAGTACTTC. It encodes CASSETGTVRETQYF.

At least ten counts were recorded for this clonotype. This chain uses TRBV28 with TRBJ1-1; 7 bases line up with TRBD1. This CDR3 spans 15 amino acids. Trimming at V came to 5 bases and at J to 3 bases, leaving 9 bases not matched to a gene. Germline CDR1 is MDHEN and CDR2 is SYDVKM. The CDR3 DNA sequence: TGTGCCAGCAGTGCGACAGGGAAGGGGTACACTGAAGCTTTCTTT. Translated, it gives CASSATGKGYTEAFF.

The CDR3: CASSQDHGSYEQYF. The CDR3 region has the DNA TGCGCCAGCAGCCAAGACCACGGCTCCTACGAGCAGTACTTC. This sequence joins TRBV4-3 and TRBJ2-7; D remains ambiguous. The CDR3 extends over 14 amino acids. With 0 bases removed from V and 0 bases from J, the gap between germline ends came to 6 bases. Germline V CDR1 and CDR2: LGHNA, YSLEER.

This clonotype has at least ten counts. CDR3 in amino acids: CSARDRGRPSYEQYF. In nucleotides, the CDR3 is TGCAGTGCTAGAGATCGCGGGAGGCCATCCTACGAGCAGTACTTC. The chain combines TRBV20-1 with TRBJ2-7; TRBD2 matches at 8 bases. This CDR3 spans 15 amino acids. Germline CDR1 DFQATT, CDR2 SNEGSKA (reference sequence). V gave up 0 bases and J gave up 1 base; unmatched junction bases: 5.

This clonotype was detected ten times or more. This chain joins TRBV7-9 and TRBJ2-3; 9 positions match TRBD2. V lost 2 bases, J lost 1 base, and 1 base stayed unmatched. The CDR3 is 15 residues long. CDR1 is SEHNR and CDR2 is FQNEAQ in the germline V gene (reference sequence). CDR3 in amino acids: CASSLIAGGTDTQYF. The CDR3 nucleotides read TGTGCCAGCAGCTTAATAGCGGGGGGCACAGATACGCAGTATTTT.

With respect to this clonotype: One end of the junction fails to match germline, which may point to a read error. The J gene is TRBJ2-7, the V gene TRBV5-4, with 12 bases identical to TRBD2. Germline V gene sequence: CDR1 SGHNT, CDR2 YYREEE (reference sequence). The CDR3 loop spans 16 amino acids. CDR3 region: CAGSSGLAGSLQEQYF. CDR3 nucleotides: TGTGCCGGCAGCTCCGGACTAGCGGGGAGTCTTCAGGAGCAGTACTTC.

This clonotype was seen ten or more times. The chain joins TRBV7-6 to TRBJ1-5; D may be TRBD1 (5 bases). V shed 1 base and J shed 3 bases, with 13 bases lying between them. The CDR3 is 16 amino acids. Per the germline V gene, CDR1 is SGHVS and CDR2 is FNYEAQ. DNA for the CDR3: TGTGCCAGCAGCTTAGACCGGGGGAGTCCCAATCAGCCCCAGCATTTT. Amino acid sequence: CASSLDRGSPNQPQHF.

This clonotype was counted many times. V and J are TRBV2 and TRBJ2-1; D may be TRBD2 (6 bases). The germline V gene has CDR1 SNHLY and CDR2 FYNNEI. CDR3 length: 14 amino acids. The ends were cut back, 3 bases at V and 2 bases at J, with 8 bases in the middle. In DNA, the CDR3 is TGTGCCAGCAGTGAGCGGGGTACCTACAATGAGCAGTTCTTC. Translated: CASSERGTYNEQFF.

This clonotype was counted ten times or more. V is TRBV4-3 and J is TRBJ2-3; perhaps TRBD1 as D (5 bases). CDR1 LGHNA and CDR2 YSLEER come from the germline V gene. V gave up 0 bases and J gave up 7 bases, with 14 bases separating them. This CDR3 is 15 amino acids long. CDR3 nucleotide sequence: TGCGCCAGCAGCCAAGATCGGTCAGGGCGGTATACGCAGTATTTT. This codes for CASSQDRSGRYTQYF.

This clonotype was detected ten times or more. The chain links TRBV7-2 to TRBJ1-1, with a tentative D call TRBD1 (5 bases). The ends were cut back, 4 bases at V and 7 bases at J, with 16 bases in the middle. CDR1 and CDR2 from the germline V gene are SGHTA and FQGNSA. This CDR3 is built from 14 residues. The CDR3 region has the DNA TGTGCCAGCAGCTATATACCTAGGGACCATGAAGCTTTCTTT. Translation: CASSYIPRDHEAFF.

This clonotype was seen many times. The V call is TRBV25-1, the J call TRBJ2-5; 11 bases line up with TRBD2. Losses at the gene ends were 1 base for V and 2 bases for J; bases not matched to a gene: 6. The CDR3 contains 17 residues. Germline CDR1 MGHDK, CDR2 SYGVNS. CDR3 sequence: CASSEWGTSGSQETQYF. The CDR3 nucleotides read TGTGCCAGCAGTGAATGGGGGACTAGCGGTTCGCAAGAGACCCAGTACTTC.

This clonotype was counted ten times or more. CDR3 in DNA: TGTGCCAGCAGTGAAGGACTAGCGATTAACAATGAGCAGTTCTTC. It specifies CASSEGLAINNEQFF. The chain is built from TRBV2 and TRBJ2-1; 8 bases are a match to TRBD2. The trim removed 1 base at V and 5 bases at J, leaving 4 bases unmatched. This CDR3 contains 15 residues. The germline V gene has CDR1 SNHLY and CDR2 FYNNEI. Together with reference TRBV2 and TRBJ2-1, the CDR3 gives the full variable domain: EPEVTQTPSHQVTQMGQEVILRCVPISNHLYFYWYRQILGQKVEFLVSFYNNEISEKSEIFDDQFSVERPDGSNFTLKIRSTKLEDSAMYFCASSEGLAINNEQFFGPGTRLTVL.

This clonotype came up many times. CDR3 sequence reads: CASSVGTGIYGYTF. The CDR3 DNA sequence: TGTGCCAGCAGCGTCGGGACAGGGATATATGGCTACACCTTC. The rearrangement joins TRBV13 to TRBJ1-2; 9 bases match TRBD1. The trim removed 5 bases at V and 5 bases at J, leaving 6 bases unmatched. The CDR3 loop spans 14 amino acids. Germline CDR1 and CDR2: PRHDT and FYEKMQ (reference sequence).

Notes on this clonotype: With a much larger clone just one base away, this may be a read error. The CDR3 is CASSVGASGRLDTGELFF. The DNA for the CDR3 is TGCGCCAGCAGCGTAGGGGCTAGCGGGAGGCTGGACACCGGGGAGCTGTTTTTT. V is TRBV4-1 and J is TRBJ2-2; 11 nucleotides align to TRBD2. The V segment lost 5 bases and the J segment 3 bases; nucleotides outside the gene matches: 11. CDR1 is MGHRA, CDR2 YSYEKL, per germline. CDR3 length: 18 residues.

This clonotype has ten or more counts. The rearrangement joins TRBV2 to TRBJ2-7, with 9 bases aligning to TRBD1. CDR3 length: 13 amino acids. J was trimmed by 1 base and V by 6 bases; bases with no gene match: 1. The germline gives CDR1 SNHLY, CDR2 FYNNEI. The CDR3 reads CASRGQGSYEQYF. In DNA, the CDR3 is TGTGCCAGCAGAGGACAGGGGTCCTACGAGCAGTACTTC.

Ten or more counts support this clonotype. V usage is TRBV10-2 and J usage is TRBJ1-1; no reliable D call. CDR3 length equals 15 residues. Per germline, CDR1 WSHSY and CDR2 SAAADI. Trimming took 9 bases from V and 0 from J, leaving 17 bases between them. CDR3 residues: CASTWVRELNTEAFF. For the CDR3, the DNA is TGCGCCAGTACGTGGGTTAGGGAACTGAACACTGAAGCTTTCTTT.

Ten or more counts support this clonotype. The chain has TRBV6-5 and TRBJ2-7; TRBD1 is a possible D gene (6 bases). Germline V gene sequence: CDR1 MNHEY, CDR2 SVGAGI. This CDR3 has 15 amino acids. V dropped 7 bases and J dropped 2 bases, with 18 bases sitting between them. This chain's CDR3 is CASNSQGNPAYEQYF. The CDR3 region has the DNA TGTGCCAGCAATTCCCAGGGGAACCCGGCCTACGAGCAGTACTTC.

About this clonotype: A much larger clonotype is one base distant, so this may be a read error. The rearrangement uses TRBV28 and TRBJ2-7; D gene unclear. The germline V gene encodes CDR1 MDHEN and CDR2 SYDVKM. This CDR3 contains 14 residues. CDR3 amino acids: CASSPGRSSYAQYF. CDR3 sequence (DNA): TGTGCCAGCAGCCCCGGCAGGAGCTCCTACGCGCAGTACTTC.

This clonotype has ten or more counts. The rearrangement links TRBV7-8 to TRBJ2-3, with D uncertain. CDR3 length: 14 residues. CDR1 is SGHVS, CDR2 FQNEAQ, per germline. V was clipped by 0 bases and J by 0 bases, with 4 bases between them. The chain's CDR3 is CASSLAQSTDTQYF. CDR3 DNA sequence: TGTGCCAGCAGCTTAGCCCAGAGCACAGATACGCAGTATTTT.

This CDR3 reads CASSDGTGGFNEQFF. CDR3 coding DNA: TGTGCCAGCAGTGACGGGACAGGGGGCTTCAATGAGCAGTTCTTC. The chain joins TRBV27 to TRBJ2-1; 12 nucleotides align to TRBD1. CDR1 and CDR2 from the germline V gene are MNHEY and SMNVEV (reference sequence). The CDR3 totals 15 residues. Germline trimming cut 5 bases from V and 6 bases from J; bases unmatched to any gene: 5.

In DNA, the CDR3 is TGTGCCAGCAGTGCAGACAGGTGTCAGCAGTACTTC. Its protein is CASSADRCQQYF. The J gene is TRBJ2-7, the V gene TRBV27; weak D call: TRBD1 (6 bases). CDR3 length: 12 amino acids. Germline CDR1 is MNHEY and CDR2 is SMNVEV (reference sequence). V dropped 5 bases and J dropped 8 bases, with 13 bases sitting between them.

About this clonotype itself: A much larger clone is a single base away; this may be a read error. V is TRBV11-2 and J is TRBJ1-3; D is unclear. CDR1 and CDR2 (germline): SGHAT, FQNNGV. The CDR3 contains 14 residues. This CDR3 is CASSLIGSGDTIYF. In DNA form, the CDR3 reads TGTGCCAGCAGCTTAATAGGATCTGGAGACACCATATATTTT.

The chain combines TRBV11-2 with TRBJ1-1; 8 nucleotides line up with TRBD1. Trimming took 4 bases from V and 4 from J; bases not matched to a gene: 8. Germline V lookup: CDR1 SGHAT, CDR2 FQNNGV. The CDR3 runs to 15 residues. The CDR3 loop is CASSSDRGLGTEAFF. The DNA of the CDR3 is TGTGCCAGCAGCTCTGACAGGGGTTTGGGCACTGAAGCTTTCTTT.

This clonotype was recorded at least ten times. This rearrangement joins TRBV7-9 to TRBJ2-3, with unresolved D. Germline CDR1 reads SEHNR; CDR2 reads FQNEAQ (reference sequence). V shed 3 bases and J shed 4 bases, with 5 bases lying between them. The CDR3 is 12 amino acids. CDR3 sequence: CASSLMADTQYF. DNA for the CDR3: TGTGCCAGCAGCTTGATGGCAGATACGCAGTATTTT. Drawing the rest from reference TRBV7-9 and TRBJ2-3, the complete variable domain is DTGVSQNPRHKITKRGQNVTFRCDPISEHNRLYWYRQTLGQGPEFLTYFQNEAQLEKSRLLSDRFSAERPKGSFSTLEIQRTEQGDSAMYLCASSLMADTQYFGPGTRLTVL.

This clonotype was detected many times. The chain carries TRBV19 and TRBJ1-1, with no clear D. Trimming left V 7 bases short and J 1 base short, with 4 bases between. Germline assignment: CDR1 LNHDA and CDR2 SQIVND (reference sequence). The CDR3 consists of 11 residues. CDR3 in DNA: TGTGCCAGTAACGGGAACACTGAAGCTTTCTTT. Translating gives CASNGNTEAFF.

This clonotype has just a few counts. The V gene is TRBV4-1, the J gene TRBJ2-5; 7 bases map to TRBD1. Per germline, CDR1 MGHRA and CDR2 YSYEKL. V was pared by 4 bases and J by 5 bases, with 10 bases of the junction left unmatched. CDR3 length equals 15 residues. CDR3 residues: CASSLGQTFEETQYF. The CDR3 region has the DNA TGCGCCAGCAGCCTGGGACAGACTTTCGAGGAGACCCAGTACTTC.